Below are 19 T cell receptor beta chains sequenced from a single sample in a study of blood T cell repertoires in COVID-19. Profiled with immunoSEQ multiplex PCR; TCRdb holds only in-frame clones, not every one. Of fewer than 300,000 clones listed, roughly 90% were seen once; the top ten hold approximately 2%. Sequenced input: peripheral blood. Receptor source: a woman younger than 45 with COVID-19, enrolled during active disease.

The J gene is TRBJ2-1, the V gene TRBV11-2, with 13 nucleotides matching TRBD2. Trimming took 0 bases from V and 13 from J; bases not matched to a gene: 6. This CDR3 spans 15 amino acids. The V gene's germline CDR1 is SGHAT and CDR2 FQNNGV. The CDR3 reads CASSLDRTSGSHQFF. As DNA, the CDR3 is TGTGCCAGCAGCTTAGATAGGACTAGCGGGAGTCACCAGTTCTTC.

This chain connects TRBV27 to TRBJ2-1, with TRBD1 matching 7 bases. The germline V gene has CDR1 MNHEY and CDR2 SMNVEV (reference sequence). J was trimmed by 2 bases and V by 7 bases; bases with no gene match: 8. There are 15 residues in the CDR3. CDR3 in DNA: TGTGCCAGCAACCCCTACAGGGGTACCTACAATGAGCAGTTCTTC. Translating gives CASNPYRGTYNEQFF.

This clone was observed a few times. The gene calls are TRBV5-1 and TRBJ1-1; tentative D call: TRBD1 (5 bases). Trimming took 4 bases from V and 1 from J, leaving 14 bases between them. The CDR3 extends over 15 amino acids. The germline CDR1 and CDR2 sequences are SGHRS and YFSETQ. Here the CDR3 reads CASSLEPDRNTEAFF. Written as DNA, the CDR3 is TGCGCCAGCAGCCTGGAGCCAGACAGGAACACTGAAGCTTTCTTT.

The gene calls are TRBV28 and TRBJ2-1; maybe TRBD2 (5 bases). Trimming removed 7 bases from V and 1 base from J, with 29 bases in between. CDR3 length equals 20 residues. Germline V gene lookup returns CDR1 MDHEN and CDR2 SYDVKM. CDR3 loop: CASTLKREKRARASYNEQFF. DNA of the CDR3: TGTGCCAGCACCCTCAAACGCGAGAAGAGGGCACGAGCTTCCTACAATGAGCAGTTCTTC.

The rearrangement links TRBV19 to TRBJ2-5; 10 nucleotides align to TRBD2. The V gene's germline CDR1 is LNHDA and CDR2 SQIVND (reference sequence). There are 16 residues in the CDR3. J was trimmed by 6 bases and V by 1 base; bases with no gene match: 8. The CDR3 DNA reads TGTGCCAGTAGTATAGGTCTAGCGGGAGTGGAGCAGACCCAGTACTTC. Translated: CASSIGLAGVEQTQYF.

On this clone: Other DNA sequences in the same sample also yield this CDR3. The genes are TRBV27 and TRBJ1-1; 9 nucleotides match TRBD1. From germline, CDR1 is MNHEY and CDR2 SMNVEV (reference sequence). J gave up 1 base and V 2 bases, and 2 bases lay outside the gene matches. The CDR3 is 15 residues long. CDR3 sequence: CASSLRDRANTEAFF. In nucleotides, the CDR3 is TGTGCCAGCAGTTTACGGGACAGGGCGAACACTGAAGCTTTCTTT.

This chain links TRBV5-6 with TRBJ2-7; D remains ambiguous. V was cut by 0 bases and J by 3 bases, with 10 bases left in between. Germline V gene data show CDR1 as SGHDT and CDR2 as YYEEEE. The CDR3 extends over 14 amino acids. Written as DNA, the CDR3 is TGTGCCAGCAGCTTGGGGTCGGGTTACTACGAGCAGTACTTC. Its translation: CASSLGSGYYEQYF.

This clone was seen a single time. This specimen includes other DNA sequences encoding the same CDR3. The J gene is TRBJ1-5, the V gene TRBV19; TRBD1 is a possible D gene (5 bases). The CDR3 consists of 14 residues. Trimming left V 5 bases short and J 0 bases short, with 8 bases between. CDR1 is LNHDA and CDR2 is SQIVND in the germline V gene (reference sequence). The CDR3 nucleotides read TGTGCCAGTAGTTTAACAGGTAGCAATCAGCCCCAGCATTTT. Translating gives CASSLTGSNQPQHF.

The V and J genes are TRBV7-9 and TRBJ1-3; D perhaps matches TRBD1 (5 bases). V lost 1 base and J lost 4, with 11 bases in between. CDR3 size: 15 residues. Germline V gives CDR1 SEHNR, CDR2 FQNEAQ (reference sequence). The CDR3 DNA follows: TGTGCCAGCAGCTTAGGATCTGCAGGGGGAAACACCATATATTTT. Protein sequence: CASSLGSAGGNTIYF.

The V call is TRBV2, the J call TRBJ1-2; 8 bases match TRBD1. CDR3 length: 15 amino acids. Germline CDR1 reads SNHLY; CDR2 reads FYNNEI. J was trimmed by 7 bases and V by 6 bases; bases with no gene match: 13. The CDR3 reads CASSLDRGGVIGYTF. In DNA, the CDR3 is TGTGCCAGCAGCCTTGACAGGGGTGGGGTGATTGGCTACACCTTC.

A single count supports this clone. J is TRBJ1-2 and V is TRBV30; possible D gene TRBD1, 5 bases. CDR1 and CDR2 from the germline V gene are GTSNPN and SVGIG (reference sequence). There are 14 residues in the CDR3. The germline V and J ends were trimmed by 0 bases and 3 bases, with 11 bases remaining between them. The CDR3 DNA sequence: TGTGCCTGGAGTGTACGTGGGGGGGACTATGGCTACACCTTC. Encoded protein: CAWSVRGGDYGYTF. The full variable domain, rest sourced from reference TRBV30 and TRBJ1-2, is SQTIHQWPATLVQPVGSPLSLECTVEGTSNPNLYWYRQAAGRGLQLLFYSVGIGQISSEVPQNLSASRPQDRQFILSSKKLLLSDSGFYLCAWSVRGGDYGYTFGSGTRLTVV.

The DNA for the CDR3 is TGCGCCAGCAGCCCGGGACAGGAGAGCATTCAGTACTTC. It is translated as CASSPGQESIQYF. This chain connects TRBV5-1 to TRBJ2-4; 8 bases are shared with TRBD1. CDR3 length: 13 amino acids. Germline values: CDR1 SGHRS, CDR2 YFSETQ. V trimming: 4 bases; J trimming: 9 bases; junction bases outside the gene matches: 6.

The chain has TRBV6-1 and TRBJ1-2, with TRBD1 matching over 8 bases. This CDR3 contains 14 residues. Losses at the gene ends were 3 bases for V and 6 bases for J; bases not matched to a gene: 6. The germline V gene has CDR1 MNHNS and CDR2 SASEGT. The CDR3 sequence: CASSDAGGVDGYTF. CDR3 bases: TGTGCCAGCAGTGATGCAGGGGGCGTAGATGGCTACACCTTC.

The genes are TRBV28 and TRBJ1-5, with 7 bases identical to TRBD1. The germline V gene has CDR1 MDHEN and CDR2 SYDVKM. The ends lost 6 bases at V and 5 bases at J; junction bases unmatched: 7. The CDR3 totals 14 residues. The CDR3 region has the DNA TGTGCCAGCAGGTTAGGAGGGGGCCATCAGCCCCAGCATTTT. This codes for CASRLGGGHQPQHF.

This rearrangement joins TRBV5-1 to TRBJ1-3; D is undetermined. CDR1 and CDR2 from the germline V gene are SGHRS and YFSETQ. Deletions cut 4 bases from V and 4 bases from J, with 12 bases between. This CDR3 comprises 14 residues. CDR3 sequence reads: CASSPWTPGNTIYF. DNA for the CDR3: TGCGCCAGCAGCCCCTGGACTCCGGGAAACACCATATATTTT.

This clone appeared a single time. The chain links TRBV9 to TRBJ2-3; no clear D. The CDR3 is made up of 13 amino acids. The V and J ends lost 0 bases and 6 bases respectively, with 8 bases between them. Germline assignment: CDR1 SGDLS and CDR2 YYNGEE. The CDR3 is CASSVALGDTQYF. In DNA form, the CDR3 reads TGTGCCAGCAGCGTAGCGCTCGGGGATACGCAGTATTTT.

The CDR3: CASRRQGVWDTEAFF. In DNA form, the CDR3 reads TGTGCCAGCAGACGACAGGGGGTTTGGGACACTGAAGCTTTCTTT. The chain recombines TRBV27 with TRBJ1-1, with 9 bases fitting TRBD1. The germline CDR1 and CDR2 sequences are MNHEY and SMNVEV (reference sequence). The CDR3 spans 15 residues. Trimming took 6 bases from V and 3 from J; bases not matched to a gene: 8.

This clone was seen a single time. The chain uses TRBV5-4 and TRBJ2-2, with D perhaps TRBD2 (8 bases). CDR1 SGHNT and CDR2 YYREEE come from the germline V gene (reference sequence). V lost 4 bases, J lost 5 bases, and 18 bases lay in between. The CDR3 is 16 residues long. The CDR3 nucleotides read TGTGCCAGCAGCCCCAGGCGGGAGGACAGGACCGGGGAGCTGTTTTTT. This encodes CASSPRREDRTGELFF.

For the CDR3, the DNA is TGTGCCAGCAGTGACGGACAGTTAGAGAATTATGGCTACACCTTC. It codes for CASSDGQLENYGYTF. The V call is TRBV6-1, the J call TRBJ1-2, with TRBD1 as a possible D gene (6 bases). Trimming shortened V by 3 bases and J by 5 bases, and 16 bases separated the two germline ends. Germline lookup yields CDR1 MNHNS and CDR2 SASEGT. The CDR3 length is 15 residues.